Described below is a single T cell receptor (beta chain) sequence and its context. What it binds is not known. This sequence may be a read error, since a much larger clone differs from it by one base. TCR beta CDR3 regions were amplified from RNA transcripts. HTBI primers were the set used in a first-round RT-PCR of the TCR CDR3. TCRdb itself ran the multiplex PCR reads through MiXCR, one entry per CDR3 protein. The top ten hold around 17% of the sample, which has 600,000 to 850,000 distinct CDR3 sequences, about 17% seen once. The CDR3 sequence is 16 residues long. Trimming removed 5 bases from V and 5 bases from J, with 19 bases in between. Germline CDR1 reads SGHAT; CDR2 reads FQNNGV. These data originate in a study of T cells in Graves' hyperthyroidism and ophthalmopathy. Overall study results and limits: Through a model of 13 V-J features, ophthalmopathy was separated from stable hyperthyroidism. Blood shared most expanded thyroid clonotypes above 0.001. Ophthalmopathy, which appeared later, was predicted by the model a median 6.5 months before onset.

The TCR was taken from a woman between 50 and 59 years old with Graves' hyperthyroidism that later progressed to Graves' ophthalmopathy. The V gene is TRBV11-2, the J gene TRBJ2-1; D may be TRBD1 (6 bases). The sample taken for sequencing was blood. CDR3: CASSPSGTPAHNEQFF. In DNA form, the CDR3 reads TGTGCCAGCAGCCCATCCGGGACACCAGCCCACAATGAGCAGTTCTTC.